This passage covers 32 T cell receptor beta chains from one sample sequenced in a study of blood T cell repertoires in COVID-19. The protocol was immunoSEQ multiplex PCR, while the TCRdb copy is restricted to in-frame clones and leaves out a portion. The repertoire holds some 55,000 clones, with 90% as singletons. Sequences were obtained from peripheral blood. Source of these receptors: a middle-aged woman with active COVID-19.

A single count supports this clone. The rearrangement links TRBV27 to TRBJ1-2, with a tentative D call TRBD1 (5 bases). This CDR3 contains 14 residues. The V gene lost 6 bases and the J gene lost 5 bases, with 16 bases spanning the gap. Looked up from germline, CDR1 is MNHEY and CDR2 is SMNVEV (reference sequence). The chain's CDR3 is CASRTPGLTYGYTF. In DNA, the CDR3 is TGTGCCAGCAGGACTCCGGGACTGACATATGGCTACACCTTC.

The chain links TRBV27 to TRBJ2-7, with 7 bases that match TRBD1. V was pared by 7 bases and J by 3 bases, with 9 bases of the junction left unmatched. CDR3 length: 14 residues. Germline V gene lookup returns CDR1 MNHEY and CDR2 SMNVEV (reference sequence). The CDR3 reads CASNSMTGLYEQYF. The CDR3 nucleotides read TGTGCCAGCAATTCAATGACAGGGCTCTACGAGCAGTACTTC.

This clone occurred a few times. In nucleotides, the CDR3 is TGTGCCAGCTCAGGCCTGAATGGGAACACTGAAGCTTTCTTT. This sequence encodes CASSGLNGNTEAFF. This chain connects TRBV18 to TRBJ1-1; D uncertain. CDR3 length: 14 residues. CDR1 is KGHSH, CDR2 LQKENI, per germline. Trimming stripped 5 bases from V and 1 base from J, with 11 bases between.

The genes are TRBV5-5 and TRBJ1-5; D perhaps matches TRBD1 (6 bases). CDR1 is SGHKS, CDR2 YYEKEE, per germline (reference sequence). This CDR3 spans 16 amino acids. Trimming took off 4 bases at V and 0 bases at J, with 14 bases between the two ends. In nucleotides, the CDR3 is TGTGCCAGCAGCCGCAAGGGGGATTATAGCAATCAGCCCCAGCATTTT. It is translated as CASSRKGDYSNQPQHF.

The V gene is TRBV11-3, the J gene TRBJ1-3; TRBD1 might be the D (5 bases). Germline CDR1 and CDR2: SGHNT and YENEEA. The length of the CDR3 is 16 residues. V shed 7 bases and J shed 0 bases, with 16 bases lying between them. CDR3 sequence: CASTSPGLNSGNTIYF. CDR3 sequence (DNA): TGTGCCAGCACTTCCCCGGGACTAAACTCTGGAAACACCATATATTTT.

This sequence joins TRBV5-6 and TRBJ2-3, with a possible D match to TRBD2 (6 bases). Germline values: CDR1 SGHDT, CDR2 YYEEEE. The CDR3 loop spans 15 amino acids. V was cut by 2 bases and J by 4 bases, with 14 bases left in between. DNA for the CDR3: TGTGCCAGCAGCTTTGGGGGGTCAATGGCAGATACGCAGTATTTT. It translates to CASSFGGSMADTQYF.

V gene TRBV18 combines with J gene TRBJ1-6; a weak D match, TRBD1 (5 bases). Trimming stripped 5 bases from V and 14 bases from J, with 16 bases between. This CDR3 region has 13 residues. Germline loops: CDR1 KGHSH, CDR2 LQKENI. Written as DNA, the CDR3 is TGTGCCAGCTCAATGGTTCAGGGCCGGGCCCTCCACTTT. Translation gives CASSMVQGRALHF.

The chain uses TRBV11-2 and TRBJ2-4; 7 bases align to TRBD1. In germline, CDR1 is SGHAT, CDR2 FQNNGV. The CDR3 sequence is 11 residues long. The junction had 7 bases not matched to a gene; V was cut back by 5 bases and J by 15 bases. The DNA for the CDR3 is TGTGCCAGCAGCCACGACAGGGTACCGTACTTC. It translates to CASSHDRVPYF.

The V call is TRBV6-5, the J call TRBJ1-2, with D tentatively TRBD1 (6 bases). Germline CDR1 and CDR2: MNHEY and SVGAGI. Trimming shortened V by 7 bases and J by 4 bases, and 16 bases separated the two germline ends. This CDR3 region has 14 residues. DNA of the CDR3: TGTGCCAGCACCGCCCACAGGGCCCCCTATGGCTACACCTTC. Protein sequence: CASTAHRAPYGYTF.

V gene TRBV6-1 combines with J gene TRBJ2-1; 8 bases fit TRBD2. CDR3 length: 16 residues. After removal of 2 bases from V and 4 bases from J, the junction contained 7 bases not matched to a gene. CDR1 and CDR2 from the germline V gene are MNHNS and SASEGT. CDR3 bases: TGTGCCAGCAGTGAATTCAGCGGGGGCCTTTACAATGAGCAGTTCTTC. Protein product: CASSEFSGGLYNEQFF.

This clone was seen once. The chain carries TRBV12-2 and TRBJ2-7; the D call of TRBD1 is as the table states it, not checked on the DNA. TRBV12-2 is shown as a pseudogene. The CDR3 contains 14 residues. The CDR3 DNA sequence: TGTGCAAGTCGCCCGGGGACAGGGAGGGGCGAGCAGTACTTC. This sequence encodes CASRPGTGRGEQYF.

The chain employs TRBV7-3 and TRBJ1-2, with 7 bases lining up with TRBD1. After removal of 5 bases from V and 5 bases from J, the junction contained 5 bases not matched to a gene. The CDR3 loop spans 13 amino acids. The germline gives CDR1 SGHTA, CDR2 FQGTGA. CDR3 sequence: CASSQGTDYGYTF. CDR3 DNA sequence: TGTGCCAGCAGCCAAGGGACAGATTATGGCTACACCTTC.

The rearrangement links TRBV5-1 to TRBJ1-3; D perhaps matches TRBD1 (5 bases). Trimming removed 3 bases at V and 2 bases at J, with 15 bases between. Germline V lookup: CDR1 SGHRS, CDR2 YFSETQ. This CDR3 has 16 amino acids. CDR3 DNA sequence: TGCGCCAGCAGCTCCCGCGGGGAGGGGACTGGAAACACCATATATTTT. Its translation is CASSSRGEGTGNTIYF.

The chain has TRBV5-4 and TRBJ2-3; D might be TRBD2 (5 bases). Trimming took 4 bases from V and 2 from J, leaving 17 bases between them. CDR1 and CDR2 from the germline V gene are SGHNT and YYREEE (reference sequence). The CDR3 runs 16 residues. The CDR3: CASSPGLIIITDTQYF. In DNA form, the CDR3 reads TGTGCCAGCAGCCCAGGACTGATTATCATCACAGATACGCAGTATTTT.

V and J are TRBV27 and TRBJ1-5; no clear D gene. V was cut by 6 bases and J by 4 bases, with 10 bases left in between. The CDR3 loop spans 13 amino acids. Germline V gene data show CDR1 as MNHEY and CDR2 as SMNVEV (reference sequence). The CDR3 protein is CASSLWANQPQHF. The DNA of the CDR3 is TGTGCCAGCAGCCTGTGGGCGAATCAGCCCCAGCATTTT.

This clone has more than one count but fewer than ten. This chain links TRBV19 with TRBJ2-5; D not certain. Trimming removed 7 bases from V and 0 bases from J, with 24 bases in between. There are 18 residues in the CDR3. Per the germline V gene, CDR1 is LNHDA and CDR2 is SQIVND (reference sequence). CDR3 protein: CASTLRLSPRGDQETQYF. The CDR3 DNA is TGTGCCAGTACCCTAAGGCTCTCCCCACGAGGAGACCAAGAGACCCAGTACTTC.

The gene calls are TRBV14 and TRBJ2-5, with a weak D call TRBD1 (6 bases). V was clipped by 4 bases and J by 4 bases, with 13 bases between them. The CDR3 is made up of 14 amino acids. The germline CDR1 and CDR2 sequences are SGHDN and FVKESK. The DNA for the CDR3 is TGTGCCAGCAGCCCACAGGGAGTTGGAGAGACCCAGTACTTC. As protein: CASSPQGVGETQYF.

V is TRBV27 and J is TRBJ2-7; D unclear. This CDR3 spans 15 amino acids. The germline V gene has CDR1 MNHEY and CDR2 SMNVEV (reference sequence). Trimming pared 3 bases from V and 3 bases from J, leaving 15 bases between. CDR3 DNA sequence: TGTGCCAGCAGTTTGGGTGCGGCACCATACTACGAGCAGTACTTC. The encoded protein is CASSLGAAPYYEQYF.

This clone was seen once. The chain has TRBV6-5 and TRBJ1-1, with D possibly being TRBD1 (5 bases). The CDR3 is made up of 13 amino acids. Germline CDR1 is MNHEY and CDR2 is SVGAGI. Trimming shortened V by 6 bases and J by 6 bases, and 14 bases separated the two germline ends. CDR3 sequence reads: CASSRGHQSEAFF. The CDR3 nucleotides are TGTGCCAGCAGCCGTGGACATCAGTCTGAAGCTTTCTTT.

This rearrangement joins TRBV7-2 to TRBJ2-3; 14 bases are a match to TRBD2. J lost 10 bases, V lost 4 bases, and 10 bases had no gene match. The germline V gene encodes CDR1 SGHTA and CDR2 FQGNSA. The CDR3 runs to 16 residues. Written as DNA, the CDR3 is TGTGCCAGCAGCTCCAACTCGGGGACTAGCGGGGGTGCGCAGTATTTT. It specifies CASSSNSGTSGGAQYF.

This chain connects TRBV15 to TRBJ1-5, with D maybe TRBD1 (5 bases). Germline-derived CDR1 and CDR2 are LNHNV and YYDKDF (reference sequence). The CDR3 consists of 16 residues. With 0 bases removed from V and 5 bases from J, the gap between germline ends came to 14 bases. For the CDR3, the DNA is TGTGCCACCAGCAGAGATAAAACCGGAGGGGATCAGCCCCAGCATTTT. Residues: CATSRDKTGGDQPQHF.

V gene TRBV11-2 combines with J gene TRBJ1-3, with TRBD1 as a possible D gene (5 bases). V was pared by 0 bases and J by 4 bases, with 10 bases between. The CDR3 is made up of 15 amino acids. Germline-derived CDR1 and CDR2 are SGHAT and FQNNGV. CDR3 DNA sequence: TGTGCCAGCAGCTTAGACAGGGTGGCGGGAAACACCATATATTTT. Its protein product is CASSLDRVAGNTIYF.

V is TRBV5-1 and J is TRBJ2-5; 7 bases match TRBD2. CDR1 SGHRS and CDR2 YFSETQ come from the germline V gene. This CDR3 comprises 15 residues. The trim removed 0 bases at V and 1 base at J, leaving 3 bases unmatched. This CDR3 is CASSLVPGGQETQYF. As DNA, the CDR3 is TGCGCCAGCAGCTTGGTCCCGGGGGGCCAAGAGACCCAGTACTTC. Supplemented by reference TRBV5-1 and TRBJ2-5, the full variable domain reads KAGVTQTPRYLIKTRGQQVTLSCSPISGHRSVSWYQQTPGQGLQFLFEYFSETQRNKGNFPGRFSGRQFSNSRSEMNVSTLELGDSALYLCASSLVPGGQETQYFGPGTRLLVL.

The chain joins TRBV2 to TRBJ1-2; D possibly corresponds to TRBD1 (6 bases). Germline V gene data show CDR1 as SNHLY and CDR2 as FYNNEI. This CDR3 is 14 amino acids long. Trimming shortened V by 3 bases and J by 4 bases, and 12 bases separated the two germline ends. CDR3 amino acids: CASSEETGGYGYTF. Here the CDR3 DNA reads TGTGCCAGCAGTGAGGAGACAGGTGGCTATGGCTACACCTTC.

The rearrangement uses TRBV15 and TRBJ2-7; tentative D call: TRBD2 (6 bases). The CDR3 contains 16 residues. Germline V lookup: CDR1 LNHNV, CDR2 YYDKDF (reference sequence). The germline V and J ends were trimmed by 0 bases and 9 bases, with 21 bases remaining between them. For the CDR3, the DNA is TGTGCCACCAGCAGAGATCTGATCTCGAGTTTGGGGGGGCAGTACTTC. This encodes CATSRDLISSLGGQYF.

The V gene is TRBV11-2, the J gene TRBJ2-5, with TRBD2 identical over 10 bases. CDR1 and CDR2 from the germline V gene are SGHAT and FQNNGV. This CDR3 region has 19 residues. The trim removed 1 base at V and 4 bases at J, leaving 15 bases unmatched. DNA of the CDR3: TGTGCCAGCAGCTTAGTTCGGCGCTCTCTAGCGGGGGCGGGAGAGACCCAGTACTTC. Its translation is CASSLVRRSLAGAGETQYF.

The chain uses TRBV7-2 and TRBJ1-6, with a weak D call TRBD1 (5 bases). This CDR3 is built from 18 residues. The V end lost 2 bases, the J end lost 14 bases, and 28 bases lay between the germline ends. CDR1 and CDR2 (germline): SGHTA, FQGNSA. CDR3 loop: CASSLSLTALGDISTLHF. The CDR3 nucleotides read TGTGCCAGCAGCTTATCGCTCACCGCCTTAGGGGATATTTCCACCCTCCACTTT.

For this clone: Other DNA sequences within the sample encode an identical CDR3. The CDR3 nucleotides are TGTGCCAGCAGCCAAGGCGGTGGTGAGACCCAGTACTTC. Residues: CASSQGGGETQYF. The V call is TRBV3-1 (or the pseudogene TRBV3-2), the J call TRBJ2-5; D not resolved. The CDR3 covers 13 residues. Germline CDR1 reads LGHDT; CDR2 reads YNNKEL (reference sequence). V was pared by 1 base and J by 5 bases, with 8 bases between.

This clone occurred once. The CDR3 protein is CASSPPGLATNTGELFF. The CDR3, as DNA: TGTGCCAGCTCACCACCGGGACTAGCAACGAACACCGGGGAGCTGTTTTTT. The chain couples TRBV18 to TRBJ2-2; 9 bases line up with TRBD2. V shed 0 bases and J 0 bases; nucleotides not matched to a gene: 2. Looked up from germline, CDR1 is KGHSH and CDR2 is LQKENI. The CDR3 spans 17 residues.

The chain couples TRBV7-3 to TRBJ2-2; a weak D match, TRBD1 (6 bases). The V end lost 6 bases, the J end lost 6 bases, and 14 bases lay between the germline ends. The CDR3 consists of 14 residues. Germline values: CDR1 SGHTA, CDR2 FQGTGA. The CDR3 DNA follows: TGTGCCAGCAGTAGGGACACCCCTCCCGGGGAGCTGTTTTTT. It translates to CASSRDTPPGELFF.

The V call is TRBV2, the J call TRBJ2-1, with D possibly matching TRBD1 (6 bases). This CDR3 is built from 15 residues. Between the trimmed V and J ends, which lost 6 bases and 5 bases, there was a span of 17 bases. The V gene's germline CDR1 is SNHLY and CDR2 FYNNEI. CDR3 nucleotides: TGTGCCAGCAGCGAAAAGACAGGAGGCGACAATGAGCAGTTCTTC. Translated, it gives CASSEKTGGDNEQFF.

The chain recombines TRBV10-3 with TRBJ2-1, with a weak D call TRBD2 (6 bases). Germline V CDR1 and CDR2: ENHRY, SYGVKD. V was cut by 4 bases and J by 0 bases, with 13 bases left in between. This CDR3 region has 16 residues. The chain's CDR3 is CAISAAGRSSYNEQFF. The CDR3 DNA is TGTGCCATCAGTGCGGCGGGGCGTAGCTCCTACAATGAGCAGTTCTTC.